This T cell receptor (beta chain) was retrieved from a study of Ad26.COV2.S vaccination and SARS-CoV-2 variants. Study findings and constraints: The TCR breadth and depth analyses may have produced an underestimate of total T cell responses. Marked by substantial breadth, spike-specific CD8+ and CD4+ T cell responses were reportedly seen after vaccination. For non-spike TCRs, breadth in vaccine recipients resembled that in placebo recipients.

Using immunoSEQ multiplex PCR, the repertoire was profiled, and TCRdb retains in-frame clones only, with some absent. The sample yields about 420,000 clones, around 87% seen once. This CDR3 has 15 residues. Trimming pared 3 bases from V and 2 bases from J, leaving 14 bases between. The germline V gene encodes CDR1 SGDLS and CDR2 YYNGEE. Specified treatment: roughly 19 received Ad26.COV2.S at low or high dose, single or two shots; several received placebo; per-sample allocation not given. The samples date from day 63 after the first vaccine or placebo injection. Boston provided a donor who was an adult aged 18-55 years. Remarks on this clone: What it recognizes is unknown.

The sample in question was peripheral blood, obtained in a trial of Ad26.COV2.S vaccine versus placebo. The TCR sequence derives from a person aged 18 to 65 who received the Ad26.COV2.S COVID-19 vaccine or a placebo. The V and J genes are TRBV9 and TRBJ1-2; D is unresolved. The CDR3 loop reads CASSAKFRENYGYTF. The CDR3 DNA is TGTGCCAGCAGCGCAAAATTCCGGGAAAACTATGGCTACACCTTC.